The 25 T cell receptor beta chains below come from one sample, sequenced in a study of blood T cell repertoires in COVID-19. Assay used: immunoSEQ multiplex PCR; TCRdb lists only in-frame clones, some missing. The sample lists roughly 300,000 clones, 85% to 90% occurring once. The specimen sequenced was peripheral blood. These receptors all stem from a woman between 40 and 50 years old who had recovered from COVID-19.

V gene TRBV24-1 combines with J gene TRBJ2-5; TRBD2 matches 9 bases. Germline V gives CDR1 KGHDR, CDR2 SFDVKD. This CDR3 contains 18 residues. Trimming removed 1 base from V and 1 base from J; junction bases left unmatched: 9. CDR3 nucleotide sequence: TGTGCCACCAGTGATTTCGGTCTTAGCGGGGGTTCCCAAGAGACCCAGTACTTC. It translates to CATSDFGLSGGSQETQYF.

As DNA, the CDR3 is TGTGCCAGCAGCGCTCGCACCGGGACACCTAACACCGGGGAGCTGTTTTTT. Protein: CASSARTGTPNTGELFF. The chain combines TRBV21-1 with TRBJ2-2; the D call in the table, TRBD1, was not verified against the DNA. TRBV21-1 is flagged as a pseudogene. This CDR3 comprises 17 residues.

DNA for the CDR3: TGTGCCAGCAGCCAGAGCGGGGGGCTTCCCCTATCCTACAATGAGCAGTTCTTC. Its translation is CASSQSGGLPLSYNEQFF. The genes are TRBV7-9 and TRBJ2-1; 9 bases fit TRBD2. Per germline, CDR1 SEHNR and CDR2 FQNEAQ (reference sequence). The junction had 12 bases not matched to a gene; V was cut back by 5 bases and J by 1 base. This CDR3 contains 18 residues.

V and J are TRBV6-5 and TRBJ1-1; D perhaps matches TRBD1 (6 bases). V lost 0 bases and J 1 base, leaving 9 bases between the germline ends. The CDR3 runs to 15 residues. Germline CDR1 is MNHEY and CDR2 is SVGAGI. CDR3 DNA: TGTGCCAGCAGTTACTCGTGGACAGCGAACACTGAAGCTTTCTTT. It specifies CASSYSWTANTEAFF.

The chain links TRBV5-1 to TRBJ2-2; 12 bases match TRBD2. CDR1 is SGHRS, CDR2 YFSETQ, per germline. The CDR3 runs 18 residues. The ends lost 1 base at V and 4 bases at J; junction bases unmatched: 8. The CDR3 loop reads CASSLRSSGGGGTGELFF. The CDR3 bases are TGCGCCAGCAGCTTGCGCTCTAGCGGGGGGGGCGGCACCGGGGAGCTGTTTTTT.

V and J are TRBV4-2 and TRBJ2-7, with D maybe TRBD1 (5 bases). V was cut by 0 bases and J by 5 bases, with 11 bases left in between. CDR3 length equals 14 residues. Germline V CDR1 and CDR2: LGHNA, YNFKEQ. The chain's CDR3 is CASSQDARAHEQYF. DNA of the CDR3: TGTGCCAGCAGCCAAGACGCCAGGGCCCACGAGCAGTACTTC.

This chain uses TRBV3-1 (or the pseudogene TRBV3-2) with TRBJ1-1, with D possibly matching TRBD1 (5 bases). This CDR3 has 15 residues. CDR1 and CDR2 from the germline V gene are LGHDT and YNNKEL (reference sequence). The V end was cut by 4 bases, the J end by 0 bases, with 12 bases between. The CDR3 reads CASSRLTAMNTEAFF. In DNA, the CDR3 is TGTGCCAGCAGCCGCCTGACAGCCATGAACACTGAAGCTTTCTTT.

This chain links TRBV18 with TRBJ1-1; 8 positions agree with TRBD1. The CDR3 is 14 amino acids. The V gene's germline CDR1 is KGHSH and CDR2 LQKENI. J gave up 5 bases and V 3 bases, and 5 bases lay outside the gene matches. The CDR3 reads CASSPQGAPTEAFF. The CDR3 coding sequence is TGTGCCAGCTCACCCCAGGGGGCGCCGACTGAAGCTTTCTTT.

The sample holds a few counts of this clone. The CDR3 is CASSLALRGQGGDSPLHF. CDR3 DNA: TGTGCCAGCAGCTTAGCGCTAAGGGGACAGGGTGGTGATTCACCCCTCCACTTT. This chain uses TRBV7-9 with TRBJ1-6; TRBD1 agrees at 9 bases. V gave up 0 bases and J gave up 8 bases; unmatched junction bases: 11. CDR1 is SEHNR, CDR2 FQNEAQ, per germline (reference sequence). CDR3 size: 18 residues.

This chain connects TRBV7-2 to TRBJ1-5; D is ambiguous. Trimming shortened V by 5 bases and J by 4 bases, and 9 bases separated the two germline ends. The CDR3 covers 13 residues. The germline V gene encodes CDR1 SGHTA and CDR2 FQGNSA. In DNA, the CDR3 is TGTGCCAGCAGCAAACTGAATAATCAGCCCCAGCATTTT. This sequence encodes CASSKLNNQPQHF.

The gene calls are TRBV18 and TRBJ2-7; 10 bases line up with TRBD1. Germline lookup yields CDR1 KGHSH and CDR2 LQKENI. V lost 6 bases and J lost 6; bases outside the gene matches: 8. The CDR3 has 14 amino acids. CDR3 bases: TGTGCCAGCTCCTCAACCCGGACAGGGGGCGAGCAGTACTTC. It codes for CASSSTRTGGEQYF.

A word on this clone: Other DNA sequences from this sample encode an identical CDR3 as well. The chain recombines TRBV5-1 with TRBJ2-7; D remains unclear. Germline assignment: CDR1 SGHRS and CDR2 YFSETQ. Trimming took 0 bases from V and 4 from J, leaving 8 bases between them. The CDR3 is 13 amino acids. The CDR3 protein is CASSLAGSYEQYF. DNA of the CDR3: TGCGCCAGCAGCTTGGCCGGGTCGTACGAGCAGTACTTC.

As regards this clone: This sample also contains other DNA sequences that code for the same CDR3. The chain uses TRBV7-7 and TRBJ2-5; 9 positions agree with TRBD2. Looked up from germline, CDR1 is SSHAT and CDR2 is FNYEAQ (reference sequence). The length of the CDR3 is 14 residues. Trimming removed 5 bases from V and 5 bases from J; junction bases left unmatched: 6. Here the CDR3 reads CASSPRTSVETQYF. CDR3 in DNA: TGTGCCAGCAGCCCTCGGACTAGCGTGGAGACCCAGTACTTC.

This chain links TRBV10-2 with TRBJ1-2, with a possible D match to TRBD1 (6 bases). The V gene lost 4 bases and the J gene lost 6 bases, with 18 bases spanning the gap. The CDR3 loop spans 15 amino acids. The germline gives CDR1 WSHSY, CDR2 SAAADI. CDR3 sequence reads: CASSVKRTAMDGYTF. CDR3 coding DNA: TGCGCCAGCAGTGTTAAACGGACAGCGATGGATGGCTACACCTTC.

The chain is built from TRBV9 and TRBJ1-2; D may be TRBD1 (5 bases). CDR3 length equals 13 residues. Deletions cut 4 bases from V and 8 bases from J, with 15 bases between. The germline CDR1 and CDR2 sequences are SGDLS and YYNGEE. The CDR3 sequence is CASSPEGVKGYTF. As DNA, the CDR3 is TGTGCCAGCAGCCCCGAAGGGGTGAAAGGCTACACCTTC.

This chain links TRBV9 with TRBJ1-1; perhaps TRBD1 as D (5 bases). V was pared by 4 bases and J by 4 bases, with 14 bases between. The CDR3 length is 14 residues. Germline V gene lookup returns CDR1 SGDLS and CDR2 YYNGEE. The CDR3 bases are TGTGCCAGCAGCACCAGGGCGAGGAGCACTGAAGCTTTCTTT. As protein: CASSTRARSTEAFF. Variable domain in full (rest from reference TRBV9 and TRBJ1-1): DSGVTQTPKHLITATGQRVTLRCSPRSGDLSVYWYQQSLDQGLQFLIQYYNGEERAKGNILERFSAQQFPDLHSELNLSSLELGDSALYFCASSTRARSTEAFFGQGTRLTVV.

The chain carries TRBV6-5 and TRBJ2-1; 13 bases agree with TRBD2. Germline CDR1 is MNHEY and CDR2 is SVGAGI. The CDR3 has 14 residues. The ends lost 9 bases at V and 7 bases at J; junction bases unmatched: 6. The CDR3 sequence: CASGTSGVVNEQFF. Here the CDR3 DNA reads TGTGCCAGTGGGACTAGCGGGGTGGTAAATGAGCAGTTCTTC.

The genes are TRBV18 and TRBJ1-5; no clear D gene. V shed 3 bases and J shed 1 base, with 10 bases lying between them. The germline V gene encodes CDR1 KGHSH and CDR2 LQKENI. CDR3 size: 15 residues. CDR3 region: CASSPSRLSNQPQHF. CDR3 in DNA: TGTGCCAGCTCACCGTCCCGTTTAAGCAATCAGCCCCAGCATTTT.

The rearrangement joins TRBV2 to TRBJ2-2; D unclear. This CDR3 spans 12 amino acids. The ends were cut back, 6 bases at V and 2 bases at J, with 4 bases in the middle. Germline CDR1 reads SNHLY; CDR2 reads FYNNEI. The CDR3 reads CASSRNTGELFF. DNA of the CDR3: TGTGCCAGCAGCCGTAACACCGGGGAGCTGTTTTTT.

The rearrangement links TRBV3-1 (or the pseudogene TRBV3-2) to TRBJ2-5, with D possibly TRBD2 on 6 matching bases. V was trimmed by 4 bases and J by 5 bases, leaving 11 bases between them. The germline CDR1 and CDR2 sequences are LGHDT and YNNKEL (reference sequence). This CDR3 has 13 residues. The CDR3 coding sequence is TGTGCCAGCAGCCTAGCGGAGGGGGAGACCCAGTACTTC. Translating gives CASSLAEGETQYF.

CDR3 bases: TGTGCCAGCAGCTCCTGGACAGGGGGCTACAATGAGCAGTTCTTC. Protein sequence: CASSSWTGGYNEQFF. The chain carries TRBV7-9 and TRBJ2-1; the match to TRBD1 covers 10 bases. V lost 4 bases to trimming and J lost 3 bases; unmatched junction nucleotides: 3. Looked up from germline, CDR1 is SEHNR and CDR2 is FQNEAQ (reference sequence). The CDR3 is 15 amino acids.

The chain has TRBV12-3 or TRBV12-4 and TRBJ1-2; possibly TRBD1 for D (5 bases). CDR3 length equals 13 residues. Trimming took off 2 bases at V and 4 bases at J, with 8 bases between the two ends. CDR3: CASSLQGSYGYTF. The CDR3, as DNA: TGTGCCAGCAGTTTACAGGGAAGCTATGGCTACACCTTC.

This chain links TRBV9 with TRBJ2-1; D is ambiguous. Germline V lookup: CDR1 SGDLS, CDR2 YYNGEE. CDR3 size: 15 residues. With 0 bases removed from V and 2 bases from J, the gap between germline ends came to 9 bases. In nucleotides, the CDR3 is TGTGCCAGCAGCGTAGTAGCCGGAACCTACAATGAGCAGTTCTTC. This sequence encodes CASSVVAGTYNEQFF.

This chain uses TRBV7-6 with TRBJ2-7; 7 nucleotides line up with TRBD1. Germline CDR1 SGHVS, CDR2 FNYEAQ. V trimming: 0 bases; J trimming: 7 bases; junction bases outside the gene matches: 9. This CDR3 is built from 15 residues. The DNA for the CDR3 is TGTGCCAGCAGCTTAGCGCTTTGGACAGGCGGGGAGCAGTACTTC. Its protein product is CASSLALWTGGEQYF.

Only a few counts were recorded for this clone. The chain links TRBV6-2 or TRBV6-3 to TRBJ1-2, with D tentatively TRBD1 (5 bases). The CDR3 loop spans 12 amino acids. Germline CDR1 MNHEY, CDR2 SVGEGT. Trimming shortened V by 4 bases and J by 3 bases, and 6 bases separated the two germline ends. For the CDR3, the DNA is TGTGCCAGCAGTTGGGACTACTATGGCTACACCTTC. Protein product: CASSWDYYGYTF.